This TCR beta chain was found in a study of Graves' ophthalmopathy and Graves' hyperthyroidism (dated by TCRdb to 2017 to 2018). Regarding the research as a whole: A patient counted as having stable hyperthyroidism if there was no progression to ophthalmopathy within 18 months of follow-up. The study used signatures of the TCR beta repertoire to tell Graves' ophthalmopathy apart from Graves' hyperthyroidism and to predict which patients would progress to ophthalmopathy. In total, over 130 blood samples were TCR-sequenced: 43 ophthalmopathy, some 75 hyperthyroidism and about 17 hyperthyroidism-to-ophthalmopathy patients. To explore V-J signatures that distinguish ophthalmopathy from hyperthyroidism, a discovery set of 100 patients was enrolled, made up of 40 to 45 with ophthalmopathy and fewer than 60 with stable hyperthyroidism. An independent validation cohort comprised 18 hyperthyroidism patients and over 15 patients who later progressed from hyperthyroidism to ophthalmopathy. In more than five hyperthyroidism patients, the T-cell repertoires found in thyroid tissue were compared with those found in blood. Once sampling was done, hyperthyroidism patients were given methimazole at a starting dose of 30 mg daily, while ophthalmopathy patients were given high-dose intravenous methylprednisolone.

Findings and caveats that apply to the study as a whole: Most expanded thyroid clonotypes with frequency above 0.001 were also detected in blood, suggesting blood repertoires may reflect the thyroid immune response. In cross-validation, the 13-signature model distinguished ophthalmopathy from stable hyperthyroidism with about 88% sensitivity and just under 84% specificity, and in the test set the corresponding values were approximately 79% and 70%. No statistical method was used to set the sample size in advance, and the investigators knew which group each participant was assigned to. In validation, the model predicted ophthalmopathy progression with more than 70% sensitivity and approximately 78% specificity; 12 predicted patients were CT-confirmed with GO in a median of roughly 6.8 months.

Trimming leaves V shorter by 7 bases and J shorter by 8 bases, with the junction holding 14 bases beyond the gene matches. From its cysteine to its phenylalanine, the CDR3 spans 16 amino acids. The kept DNA is CDR3 alone, 48 bases in frame from the first base. From a lookup of the germline V gene, CDR1 and CDR2 are MNHEY and SVGAGI. Hyperthyroidism patients were newly diagnosed, with disease duration under 2 months, and aged 18 to 65 years. Patients with other autoimmune diseases, uncontrolled infections, pregnancy or lactation were excluded from the study. Clinical symptoms, serum thyroxine, TRAb, thyroid ultrasound and orbital computed tomography were used for diagnosis. Trizol reagent was used to extract the total RNA, and its quality was then checked on an Agilent 2100 Bioanalyzer. For repertoire sequencing, TCR beta CDR3 regions were amplified from RNA transcripts. HTBI primers and the Qiagen OneStep RT-PCR kit were used in a first-round RT-PCR, which was followed by a second-round multiplex PCR, size selection and purification. Libraries were sequenced on an Illumina HiSeq2000 using paired-end 100 bp reads. In the paper's pipeline: SOAPnuke was used to process the reads, removing any read that contained adapters or uncalled bases, had a mean Phred below 15, or lacked an exact match to the constant primer or identifier. High-quality paired reads were merged with COPE v1.2.5. Unique nucleotide sequences were defined as clonotypes and aligned to IMGT TRB V, D and J references using MiTCR v1.1. The analysis was limited to V-J combinations with a frequency above 0.0001, which together covered about 99% of repertoires. For each V-J combination, a TCR clonal expansion and chaos score was defined as F50 clonal expansion divided by the chaos observed in the TCRdist matrix. Welch's t-statistics and random forest were used to reduce features to approximately 13 V-J combinations, which were fed into a naive Bayes classifier. The Morisita-Horn index was used to measure how similar the thyroid and blood repertoires were. In-frame beta chains were kept once TCRdb had trimmed the public reads at Q25 with fastp and called clones with MiXCR. Rows are combined by CDR3 protein, so each entry shows the most common genes and DNA. These V and J calls rely on TCRdb rather than the paper's analysis. The sample table lists over a million distinct CDR3 sequences, around a third of them with a count of one. The biggest ten clones account for over 8.5% of the sample.

Points on this clonotype: The antigen this receptor binds is unknown. Base qualities are not provided; no much larger clone lies one nucleotide away.

The chain is encoded by TRBV6-5 joined to TRBJ1-4; 9 central nucleotides agree with TRBD1. This TCR was sampled from an adult man with Graves' hyperthyroidism. Sequenced: peripheral blood or thyroid tissue (not recorded which). The DNA sequence is given as TGTGCCAGCACTAGGAACCGGGACAGGGTCAGAGAAAAACTGTTTTTT. The translation is CASTRNRDRVREKLFF.